A selection of T cell receptor beta chains follows, all from one sample in a study of blood T cell repertoires in COVID-19. Here immunoSEQ multiplex PCR was the method, and the copy in TCRdb shows in-frame clones only, minus some. The sample includes approximately 150,000 clones, roughly 86% of them seen just once. The sample consisted of peripheral blood. These receptors all stem from a woman in her fifties or sixties with acute or convalescent COVID-19. Both conserved end residues are part of each CDR3. Fields, in order: clone size, D gene, V gene, J gene, CDR3 DNA, CDR3 protein. D genes are given only for firm matches. Expanded clones get a size class; other rows say once, few or many, or leave the size out.

few	NA	TRBV5-6	TRBJ1-1	TGTGCCAGCAGCTTCTGGAACACTGAAGCTTTCTTT	CASSFWNTEAFF
once	TRBD2	TRBV7-9	TRBJ2-5	TGTGCCAGCGGGCTAGCGGGGGGGCCGCGGGAGACCCAGTACTTC	CASGLAGGPRETQYF
NA	TRBD2	TRBV28	TRBJ2-1	TGTGCCAGCAGGCCCCTCGAGGGGTCTAGCGGAACCTACAATGAGCAGTTCTTC	CASRPLEGSSGTYNEQFF
NA	TRBD2	TRBV4-2	TRBJ2-1	TGTGCCAGCAGACCAACCTCGACTAGCAGGGATGAGCAGTTCTTC	CASRPTSTSRDEQFF
NA	NA	TRBV19	TRBJ1-5	TGTGCCAGTAGTATAGAAGGGAGGGGGGATCAGCCCCAGCATTTT	CASSIEGRGDQPQHF
NA	TRBD1	TRBV7-9	TRBJ1-2	TGTGCCAGCAGCTTAGAGGCGGACAGGGGGCCTGGCTACACCTTC	CASSLEADRGPGYTF
NA	NA	TRBV27	TRBJ2-7	TGTGCCAGCAGTCTGCTAGGTCCGGACGAGCAGTACTTC	CASSLLGPDEQYF
few	TRBD1	TRBV19	TRBJ1-5	TGTGCCAGTAATGAATACCTCGGGACAGGGGGCGATCAGCCCCAGCATTTT	CASNEYLGTGGDQPQHF
NA	TRBD2	TRBV2	TRBJ2-7	TGTGCCAGCAGGATAGCGGGTGGGGGATACGAGCAGTACTTC	CASRIAGGGYEQYF
NA	NA	TRBV11-2	TRBJ2-1	TGTGCCAGCAGCTTAAATTCCTTAGGAGGTCAGTTCTTC	CASSLNSLGGQFF
few	TRBD1	TRBV7-9	TRBJ2-7	TGTGCCAGCAGCATGTGGACAGGGGCTCCTCGGGAGCAGTACTTC	CASSMWTGAPREQYF
NA	TRBD2	TRBV4-1	TRBJ2-1	TGCGCCAGCCGGGGCGGGGGATTCTCCTACAATGAGCAGTTCTTC	CASRGGGFSYNEQFF
NA	TRBD2	TRBV5-1	TRBJ2-1	TGCGCCAGCAGCTTGGGTGCGGGGGGAGGTGAGAATGAGCAGTTCTTC	CASSLGAGGGENEQFF
NA	TRBD2	TRBV5-1	TRBJ2-2	TGCGCCAGCAGCTTGGAAGGACTAGCGGGAGGTAACACCGGGGAGCTGTTTTTT	CASSLEGLAGGNTGELFF
NA	NA	TRBV6-4	TRBJ1-4	TGTGCCAGCAGTGACTCGTACAGTCCCGCAACTAATGAAAAACTGTTTTTT	CASSDSYSPATNEKLFF
NA	NA	TRBV30	TRBJ1-1	TGTGCCTGTAACCTTTTGCAGTTGAACACTGAAGCTTTCTTT	CACNLLQLNTEAFF
NA	NA	TRBV7-3	TRBJ1-5	TGTGTCAGCTCCTCTATCGGCAGGGTGGACCAGCCCCAGCATTTT	CVSSSIGRVDQPQHF
NA	TRBD2	TRBV10-3	TRBJ2-1	TGTGCCACCAAACTAGCGGGAGGTATCTACAATGAGCAGTTCTTC	CATKLAGGIYNEQFF
NA	NA	TRBV6-5	TRBJ1-5	TGTGCCAGCAGGATCAGGACAGACAATCAGCCCCAGCATTTT	CASRIRTDNQPQHF
NA	NA	TRBV1	TRBJ2-7	TGCACCAGCAGCCAAGATTTAGCCCTATTTACTAGATCCCACTACGAGCAGTACTTC	CTSSQDLALFTRSHYEQYF
NA	NA	TRBV10-3	TRBJ1-1	TGTGCCATCACTCCCGGTCCCGCAGGGAACACTGAAGCTTTCTTT	CAITPGPAGNTEAFF
NA	NA	TRBV5-1	TRBJ1-1	TGCGCCAGCAGCTTTACGAGTCGGACAGAAGCTTTCTTT	CASSFTSRTEAFF
NA	NA	TRBV27	TRBJ1-6	TGTGCCAGCAGTTTATCAAGCCCTTCACCCCTCCACTTT	CASSLSSPSPLHF
NA	TRBD1	TRBV28	TRBJ1-2	TGTGCCAGCAGTTTCTTCGACAGGGAGTATGGCTACACCTTC	CASSFFDREYGYTF
NA	NA	TRBV29-1	TRBJ1-2	TGCAGCGTTGAAGATCCTCGGAGGGCCTATGGCTACACCTTC	CSVEDPRRAYGYTF
NA	NA	TRBV5-1	TRBJ1-1	TGCGCCAGCAGCTTGATGGGCCTGAACACTGAAGCTTTCTTT	CASSLMGLNTEAFF
once	NA	TRBV12-3/TRBV12-4	TRBJ1-6	TGTGCCAGCAGTTTATTGCAGAATTCACCCCTCCACTTT	CASSLLQNSPLHF
few	NA	TRBV3-1/TRBV3-2	TRBJ1-2	TGTGCCAGCAGCCAAAGTGGGCGTGATGGCTACACCTTC	CASSQSGRDGYTF
NA	TRBD1	TRBV5-1	TRBJ2-1	TGCGCCAGCAGCTTGACCGGGACAGGGAACAATGAGCAGTTCTTC	CASSLTGTGNNEQFF
once	NA	TRBV30	TRBJ2-7	TGTGCCTGTACCAGAACCGACACCTACGAGCAGTACTTC	CACTRTDTYEQYF
NA	NA	TRBV3-1/TRBV3-2	TRBJ2-2	TGTGCCAGCAGCCAAGGTCTGGCGGGGGCGGGCACCGGGGAGCTGTTTTTT	CASSQGLAGAGTGELFF
NA	NA	TRBV13	TRBJ2-7	TGTGCCAGCAGCCACACAGGACCCGACGAGCAGTACTTC	CASSHTGPDEQYF
NA	NA	TRBV19	TRBJ1-5	TGTGCCAGTAGAAATGGGAGGGGCGGGGGCAATCAGCCCCAGCATTTT	CASRNGRGGGNQPQHF
NA	TRBD2	TRBV5-1	TRBJ2-7	TGCGCCAGCAGCACTTTAGCGGGGGACTCCTACGAGCAGTACTTC	CASSTLAGDSYEQYF
NA	NA	TRBV6-5	TRBJ1-5	TGTGCCAGCAGTTATGGCAGGGTCGGTAATCAGCCCCAGCATTTT	CASSYGRVGNQPQHF
NA	NA	TRBV19	TRBJ2-2	TGTGCCAGTAGTATCTTGGCTGTTAACACCGGGGAGCTGTTTTTT	CASSILAVNTGELFF
NA	TRBD2	TRBV2	TRBJ2-7	TGTGCCAGCAGTTCCTTTGGGAGGGACTACGAGCAGTACTTC	CASSSFGRDYEQYF
NA	TRBD2	TRBV5-1	TRBJ2-3	TGCGCCAGCAGCTTAAGTAGCGGGGGGGCGGATACGCAGTATTTT	CASSLSSGGADTQYF
once	NA	TRBV9	TRBJ1-4	TGTGCCAGCAGCCCTCCTACTAATGAAAAACTGTTTTTT	CASSPPTNEKLFF
NA	TRBD2	TRBV18	TRBJ2-3	TGTGCCAGCTCACCAGCTAGCGGGAGCCACGGGGTTACGCAGTATTTT	CASSPASGSHGVTQYF
NA	NA	TRBV20-1	TRBJ1-2	TGCAGTGCTAGCCCCATGAGCGCCTTC	CSASPMSAF
NA	NA	TRBV14	TRBJ2-2	TGTGCCAGCAGCGAGGTCCACACCGGGGAGCTGTTTTTT	CASSEVHTGELFF
NA	NA	TRBV3-1/TRBV3-2	TRBJ2-7	TGTGCCAGCAGCCCCTGGGGCAACGAGCAGTACTTC	CASSPWGNEQYF
NA	TRBD1	TRBV2	TRBJ1-6	TGTGCCAGCAGAACTTGGGACAGGCCCAACTCACCCCTCCACTTT	CASRTWDRPNSPLHF
once	TRBD2	TRBV7-6	TRBJ2-1	TGTGCCAGCAGCTTACAAGCGGGAAAGGGGGAGCAGTTCTTC	CASSLQAGKGEQFF